Listed below are T cell receptor beta chains from one sample, sequenced in a study of blood T cell repertoires in COVID-19. The data were produced by immunoSEQ multiplex PCR, yet TCRdb's version contains in-frame clones alone and is incomplete. The table has roughly 280,000 clones, around nine tenths seen once. Sequenced input: PBMCs or T cells enriched from blood (not recorded which). The source is a woman aged 55-69 years who had recovered from COVID-19. Both conserved end residues are trimmed from each CDR3. The order of the fields is J gene, V gene, CDR3 protein.

>TRBJ2-5|TRBV5-1
ASSQARRSGTRETQY
>TRBJ2-3|TRBV7-9
ASSLQGEYTDTQY
>TRBJ1-2|TRBV28
ASRARDRGNYGYT
>TRBJ1-4|TRBV30
AWSGQSNEKLF
>TRBJ2-2|TRBV4-1
ASSQFTNTGELF
>TRBJ1-3|TRBV3-1/TRBV3-2
ASSQGTGTGNTIY
>TRBJ2-7|TRBV12-3/TRBV12-4
ASSLTRRYEQY
>TRBJ1-2|TRBV7-2
ASSLPTANYGYT
>TRBJ2-7|TRBV2
ASSEQGASEQY
>TRBJ1-5|TRBV28
ASSLLQGAGNQPQH
>TRBJ1-3|TRBV2
ASRQNSGNTIY
>TRBJ1-2|TRBV5-1
ASRKEMTGGANYGYT
>TRBJ1-4|TRBV4-1
ASSTHRGANEKLF
>TRBJ1-2|TRBV2
ASRRSGSSHGYT